This T cell receptor beta chain was recorded in a study of cytomegalovirus exposure and HLA in healthy donors. The table came from immunoSEQ multiplex PCR; TCRdb's copy has only in-frame clones and leaves some out. The sample consists of a few hundred thousand clones, 75% to 90% of them appearing once. Losses at the gene ends were 1 base for V and 4 bases for J; bases not matched to a gene: 9. The CDR3 is made up of 17 amino acids. Looked up from germline, CDR1 is SGDLS and CDR2 is YYNGEE. Turning to this clone: Its antigen is unknown.

Study findings and constraints: In vitro, a few CMV-associated chains proved specific for CMV antigens. Cytomegalovirus association was listed for around 180 TCR beta chains.

The study drew the donors from its approximately 110-subject validation cohort, separate from the approximately 700-subject first cohort. The V and J genes are TRBV9 and TRBJ1-3; 9 nucleotides align to TRBD1. The TCR originated in a woman aged 18 to 35 in good health and CMV-seronegative. Material: PBMCs. The CDR3 loop is CASSVQTGGASGNTIYF. The DNA for the CDR3 is TGTGCCAGCAGCGTACAAACAGGGGGCGCGTCCGGAAACACCATATATTTT.